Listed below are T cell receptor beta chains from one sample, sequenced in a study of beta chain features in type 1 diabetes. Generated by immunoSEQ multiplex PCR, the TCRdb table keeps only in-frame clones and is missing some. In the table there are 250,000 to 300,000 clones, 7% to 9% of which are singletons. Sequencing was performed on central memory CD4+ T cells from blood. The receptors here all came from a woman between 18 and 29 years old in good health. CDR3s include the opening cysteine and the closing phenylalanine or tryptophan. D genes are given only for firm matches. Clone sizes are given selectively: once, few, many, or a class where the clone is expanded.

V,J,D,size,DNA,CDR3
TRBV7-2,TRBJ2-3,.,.,TGTGCCAGCAGCTTAGATGGGGGCGGTATAGATACGCAGTATTTT,CASSLDGGGIDTQYF
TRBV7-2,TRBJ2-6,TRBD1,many,TGTGCCAGCAGGGTGGGGACAGCGGGGGCCAACGTCCTGACTTTC,CASRVGTAGANVLTF
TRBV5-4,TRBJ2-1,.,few,TGTGCCAGCAGCCCGAGGGGGGGATCCTACAATGAGCAGTTCTTC,CASSPRGGSYNEQFF
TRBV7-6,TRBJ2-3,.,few,TGTGCCAGCAGCCCAGCGCGGGGGCCGACCCATACGCAGTATTTT,CASSPARGPTHTQYF
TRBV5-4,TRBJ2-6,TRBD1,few,TGCGCCAGCAGCCAAACAGGGGCCACCTCTGGGGCCAACGTCCTGACTTTC,CASSQTGATSGANVLTF
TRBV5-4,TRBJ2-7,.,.,TGTGCCAGCAGCTCCCGGACGGGGACTTGGACCGAGCAGTACTTC,CASSSRTGTWTEQYF
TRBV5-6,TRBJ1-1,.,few,TGTGCCAGCAGCTTGGATACGAACACTGAAGCTTTCTTT,CASSLDTNTEAFF
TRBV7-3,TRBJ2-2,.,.,TGTGCCAGCAGCTTAATCGGGGCCGGAGGCACCGGGGAGCTGTTTTTT,CASSLIGAGGTGELFF
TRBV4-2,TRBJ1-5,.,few,TGTGCCAGCAGCCCCCAAGGACAAGATCAGCCCCAGCATTTT,CASSPQGQDQPQHF
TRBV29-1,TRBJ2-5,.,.,TGCAGCGGTCCCGCCCCCCTAACAGGAGGGGAGACCCAGTACTTC,CSGPAPLTGGETQYF
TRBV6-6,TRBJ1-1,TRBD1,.,TGTGCCAGCAGTCGTCCAGGGGGCACTGAAGCTTTCTTT,CASSRPGGTEAFF
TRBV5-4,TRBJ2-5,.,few,TGTGCCAGCACGCCCTGGCGGGGAGAAGAGACCCAGTACTTC,CASTPWRGEETQYF
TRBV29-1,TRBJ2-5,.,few,TGCAGCGCCCAAGGGGTCGGGGGGCGAGAGACCCAGTACTTC,CSAQGVGGRETQYF
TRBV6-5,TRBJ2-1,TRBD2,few,TGTGCCAGCAGTTACGGTGGAGCGGGGGCCCCCCGAGAGCAGTTCTTC,CASSYGGAGAPREQFF
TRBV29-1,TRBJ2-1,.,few,TGCAGCGTTGAGTCTCCTGGGGGGCAGTTCTTC,CSVESPGGQFF
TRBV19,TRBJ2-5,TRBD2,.,TGTGCCAGTAGTATGGGTAGCGGGAGAATAAGGGAGACCCAGTACTTC,CASSMGSGRIRETQYF
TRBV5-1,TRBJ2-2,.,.,TGCGCCAGCAGCCCGGGCGTCACCGGGGAGCTGTTTTTT,CASSPGVTGELFF
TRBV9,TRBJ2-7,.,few,TGTGCCAGCAGCGTAGGCTGGGCCAATTTCGACGAGCAGTACTTC,CASSVGWANFDEQYF
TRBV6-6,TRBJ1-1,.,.,TGTGCCAGCGGGGGGTTCAGCGCAGCGAACACTGAAGCTTTCTTT,CASGGFSAANTEAFF
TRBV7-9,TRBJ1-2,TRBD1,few,TGTGCCAGCAGCCGCCCGGGACGAAACAGGGGCTATGGCTACACCTTC,CASSRPGRNRGYGYTF
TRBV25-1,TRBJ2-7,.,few,TGTGCCAGCAGTGTATGGCGCGAGCAGTACTTC,CASSVWREQYF
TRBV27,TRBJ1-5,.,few,TGTGCCAGCAGTCCCCGGGGCGGGTTGAGCCAGCCCCAGCATTTT,CASSPRGGLSQPQHF
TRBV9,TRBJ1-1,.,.,TGTGCCAGCAGCGGGCCGGTCGGTGGCACTGAAGCTTTCTTT,CASSGPVGGTEAFF
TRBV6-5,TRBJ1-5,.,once,TGTGCCAGCAGCCTAGGGTTTCAGCAGCCCCAGCATTTT,CASSLGFQQPQHF
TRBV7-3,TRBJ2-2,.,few,TGTGCCAGCAGCCCCCAGGGGGGAGAGACCGGGGAGCTGTTTTTT,CASSPQGGETGELFF
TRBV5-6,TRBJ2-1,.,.,TGTGCCAGCAGCTTTGCCCCCTCGGGTGAGCAGTTCTTC,CASSFAPSGEQFF
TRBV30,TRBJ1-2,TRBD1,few,TGTGCCTGGAGTGGCCTGACAGGGACCAATGGCTACACCTTC,CAWSGLTGTNGYTF
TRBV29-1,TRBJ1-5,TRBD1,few,TGCAGCGTGAGGGACAGGGCAAGCAATCAGCCCCAGCATTTT,CSVRDRASNQPQHF
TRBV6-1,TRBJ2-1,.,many,TGTGCCAGCAGTGAAGCCCCTAGCATAGGCTTCTACAATGAGCAGTTCTTC,CASSEAPSIGFYNEQFF
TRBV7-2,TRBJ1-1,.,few,TGTGCCAGCAGCTTAAGTCCAGGGCGGAACACTGAAGCTTTCTTT,CASSLSPGRNTEAFF
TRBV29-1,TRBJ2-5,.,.,TGCAGCGTTGAAGTGGGGCAGGGCGGGTCCCAGTACTTC,CSVEVGQGGSQYF
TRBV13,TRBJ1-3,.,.,TGTGCCAGCAGCTTAGGCGCAGCCCGAAACACCATATATTTT,CASSLGAARNTIYF
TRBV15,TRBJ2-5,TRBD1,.,TGTGCCACCAGCAGAGACAGGGGGCAGGAGACCCAGTACTTC,CATSRDRGQETQYF
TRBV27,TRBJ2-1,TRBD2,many,TGTGCCAGCAGATCATCGGGACTATCCTACAATGAGCAGTTCTTC,CASRSSGLSYNEQFF
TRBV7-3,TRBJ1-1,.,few,TGTGCCAGCAGCTCAACAGACCTGAACACTGAAGCTTTCTTT,CASSSTDLNTEAFF
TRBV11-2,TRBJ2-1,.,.,TGTGCCAGCAGCTTAATTCCCCAATCCTACAATGAGCAGTTCTTC,CASSLIPQSYNEQFF
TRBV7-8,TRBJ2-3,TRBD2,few,TGTGCCAGCAGCTTAGCGGCACTAGCGGGGGGAGATACGCAGTATTTT,CASSLAALAGGDTQYF
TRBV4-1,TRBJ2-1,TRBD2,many,TGCGCCAGCAGCCAAGCTGTGACTAGCGGAGGAGCCAATGAGCAGTTCTTC,CASSQAVTSGGANEQFF
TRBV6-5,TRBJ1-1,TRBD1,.,TGTGCCAGCAGCTCAACAGGGGTCACTGAAGCTTTCTTT,CASSSTGVTEAFF
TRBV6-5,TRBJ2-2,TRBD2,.,TGTGCCAGCAGTGGGACTAGCGGGTTCACCGGGGAGCTGTTTTTT,CASSGTSGFTGELFF
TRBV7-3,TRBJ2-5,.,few,TGTGCCAGCAGCTTAATGGCAATGGAGACCCAGTACTTC,CASSLMAMETQYF
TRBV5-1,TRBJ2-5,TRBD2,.,TGCGCCAGCAGCTTGGCTGGTAGCGGGGGGGCCGAGACCCAGTACTTC,CASSLAGSGGAETQYF
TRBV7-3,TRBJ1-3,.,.,TGTGCCAGCAGCCAGGACAGCTCTGGAAACACCATATATTTT,CASSQDSSGNTIYF
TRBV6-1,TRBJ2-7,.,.,TGTGCCAGCAGTCATAGGGCGTACGAGCAGTACTTC,CASSHRAYEQYF